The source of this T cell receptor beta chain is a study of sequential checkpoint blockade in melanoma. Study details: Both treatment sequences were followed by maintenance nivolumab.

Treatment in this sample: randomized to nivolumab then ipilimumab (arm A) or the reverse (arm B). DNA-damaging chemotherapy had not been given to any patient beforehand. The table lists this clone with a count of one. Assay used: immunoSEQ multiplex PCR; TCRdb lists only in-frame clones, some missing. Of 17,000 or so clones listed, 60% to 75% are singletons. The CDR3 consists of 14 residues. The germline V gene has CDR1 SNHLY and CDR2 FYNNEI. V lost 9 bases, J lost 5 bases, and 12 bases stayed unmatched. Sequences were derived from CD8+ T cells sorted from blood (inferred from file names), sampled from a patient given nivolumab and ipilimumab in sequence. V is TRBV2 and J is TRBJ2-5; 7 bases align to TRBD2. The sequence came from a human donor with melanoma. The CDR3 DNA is TGTGCCAGAGGAGCCTGGGGGGGTAGGGAGACCCAGTACTTC. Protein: CARGAWGGRETQYF.